Shown below are 22 T cell receptor beta chains from a single sample sequenced in a study of radiotherapy plus CTLA-4 blockade in lung cancer. Assay used: immunoSEQ multiplex PCR; TCRdb lists only in-frame clones, some missing. The sample lists approximately 46,000 clones; 85% were seen once. This sample comprised peripheral blood, obtained from a patient treated with radiotherapy plus ipilimumab. The receptor set was obtained from a human donor with non-small cell lung cancer whose response to radiotherapy plus ipilimumab could not be evaluated.

The chain recombines TRBV5-1 with TRBJ2-3, with no clear D. Germline CDR1 reads SGHRS; CDR2 reads YFSETQ. This CDR3 is 12 amino acids long. V was cut by 0 bases and J by 4 bases, with 3 bases left in between. The CDR3 bases are TGCGCCAGCAGCTTGGTCGCAGATACGCAGTATTTT. It is translated as CASSLVADTQYF.

The rearrangement uses TRBV11-3 and TRBJ2-5, with 7 nucleotides matching TRBD2. The CDR3 spans 15 residues. Germline lookup yields CDR1 SGHNT and CDR2 YENEEA. V was clipped by 4 bases and J by 0 bases; unmatched bases: 5. This chain's CDR3 is CASSWGAGHQETQYF. The CDR3 bases are TGTGCCAGCAGCTGGGGAGCGGGGCACCAAGAGACCCAGTACTTC.

The chain is built from TRBV11-2 and TRBJ2-5; TRBD2 matches at 12 bases. Germline CDR1 reads SGHAT; CDR2 reads FQNNGV. V trimming: 1 base; J trimming: 4 bases; junction bases outside the gene matches: 7. This CDR3 is 17 amino acids long. CDR3 in DNA: TGTGCCAGCAGCTTAGGGCTAGCGGGAGGGGGGCGAGAGACCCAGTACTTC. It encodes CASSLGLAGGGRETQYF.

The chain employs TRBV28 and TRBJ1-2; no clear D. Trimming removed 5 bases from V and 4 bases from J, with 11 bases in between. The CDR3 extends over 13 amino acids. Per germline, CDR1 MDHEN and CDR2 SYDVKM. The CDR3 reads CASSTSGGYGYTF. The CDR3 DNA follows: TGTGCCAGCAGTACGTCAGGAGGCTATGGCTACACCTTC.

The chain employs TRBV2 and TRBJ2-1, with a possible D match to TRBD2 (6 bases). This CDR3 comprises 14 residues. V was trimmed by 6 bases and J by 5 bases, leaving 14 bases between them. The germline V gene encodes CDR1 SNHLY and CDR2 FYNNEI. The CDR3 spells CASRGGTVHNEQFF. The CDR3 DNA sequence: TGTGCCAGCAGAGGCGGGACGGTCCACAATGAGCAGTTCTTC. Using reference TRBV2 and TRBJ2-1 for the parts outside the CDR3, the full variable domain is EPEVTQTPSHQVTQMGQEVILRCVPISNHLYFYWYRQILGQKVEFLVSFYNNEISEKSEIFDDQFSVERPDGSNFTLKIRSTKLEDSAMYFCASRGGTVHNEQFFGPGTRLTVL.

This rearrangement joins TRBV5-1 to TRBJ1-1; D uncertain. The CDR3 loop spans 13 amino acids. With 5 bases removed from V and 1 base from J, the gap between germline ends came to 9 bases. Germline CDR1 and CDR2: SGHRS and YFSETQ. CDR3 nucleotides: TGCGCCAGCAGGCAACAGCCGAACACTGAAGCTTTCTTT. Translating it yields CASRQQPNTEAFF.

This chain joins TRBV10-3 and TRBJ2-3; 7 bases map to TRBD2. Germline-derived CDR1 and CDR2 are ENHRY and SYGVKD. This CDR3 is built from 15 residues. J lost 5 bases, V lost 7 bases, and 12 bases had no gene match. CDR3 residues: CAITRGDLPGDTQYF. DNA of the CDR3: TGTGCCATCACCCGGGGGGACTTGCCCGGAGATACGCAGTATTTT.

V usage is TRBV28 and J usage is TRBJ2-7, with 7 bases that match TRBD1. This CDR3 spans 15 amino acids. Per germline, CDR1 MDHEN and CDR2 SYDVKM. J was trimmed by 7 bases and V by 6 bases; bases with no gene match: 15. The CDR3, as DNA: TGTGCCAGCAGCCAGGACAGGCTCATGTCGGGGGAGCAGTACTTC. Protein sequence: CASSQDRLMSGEQYF.

This chain joins TRBV30 and TRBJ2-1; tentative D call: TRBD2 (5 bases). V lost 4 bases to trimming and J lost 0 bases, with 10 bases between them. In germline, CDR1 is GTSNPN, CDR2 SVGIG (reference sequence). This CDR3 region has 14 residues. CDR3 DNA sequence: TGTGCCTGGAATGATGGGAGCTCCTACAATGAGCAGTTCTTC. This codes for CAWNDGSSYNEQFF. The whole variable domain, filled in from reference TRBV30 and TRBJ2-1, reads SQTIHQWPATLVQPVGSPLSLECTVEGTSNPNLYWYRQAAGRGLQLLFYSVGIGQISSEVPQNLSASRPQDRQFILSSKKLLLSDSGFYLCAWNDGSSYNEQFFGPGTRLTVL.

The rearrangement joins TRBV6-4 to TRBJ1-6; the match to TRBD1 covers 8 bases. The V gene's germline CDR1 is MRHNA and CDR2 SNTAGT. The CDR3 sequence is 14 residues long. J gave up 10 bases and V 6 bases, and 8 bases lay outside the gene matches. The CDR3 here is CASSPDREVSPLHF. For the CDR3, the DNA is TGTGCCAGCAGCCCGGACAGGGAGGTCTCACCCCTCCACTTT.

The chain combines TRBV7-2 with TRBJ2-1; 13 bases are a match to TRBD2. The CDR3 consists of 18 residues. CDR1 is SGHTA and CDR2 is FQGNSA in the germline V gene. Trimming cost V 1 base and J 8 bases; bases outside gene matches: 11. CDR3 coding DNA: TGTGCCAGCAGCTTAGAGGCCGGGACTAGCGGGATAAGCTATGAGCAGTTCTTC. Protein: CASSLEAGTSGISYEQFF. Supplemented by reference TRBV7-2 and TRBJ2-1, the full variable domain reads GAGVSQSPSNKVTEKGKDVELRCDPISGHTALYWYRQSLGQGLEFLIYFQGNSAPDKSGLPSDRFSAERTGGSVSTLTIQRTQQEDSAVYLCASSLEAGTSGISYEQFFGPGTRLTVL.

The chain uses TRBV7-8 and TRBJ2-5; 9 nucleotides line up with TRBD2. The DNA end lines up better with TRBJ2-7; the J call may be wrong. Germline CDR1 SGHVS, CDR2 FQNEAQ. CDR3 length: 15 amino acids. The CDR3 spells CASSALAGIAYEQYF. The CDR3 nucleotides read TGTGCCAGCAGCGCCCTAGCGGGAATCGCCTACGAGCAGTACTTC.

The CDR3, as DNA: TGTGCCACCAGCAGAGAAGTCCTTTGGACAGGAGGACGACGTGGCTACACCTTC. It specifies CATSREVLWTGGRRGYTF. This chain connects TRBV15 to TRBJ1-2, with 7 positions matching TRBD1. Germline CDR1 is LNHNV and CDR2 is YYDKDF (reference sequence). J was trimmed by 7 bases and V by 0 bases; bases with no gene match: 17. The CDR3 has 18 residues.

A single count supports this clone. The chain carries TRBV7-8 and TRBJ2-1, with 7 nucleotides matching TRBD2. Germline V CDR1 and CDR2: SGHVS, FQNEAQ. The junction had 4 bases not matched to a gene; V was cut back by 5 bases and J by 0 bases. The length of the CDR3 is 15 residues. CDR3 DNA sequence: TGTGCCAGCAGCACCGGACTAGACTCCTACAATGAGCAGTTCTTC. This sequence encodes CASSTGLDSYNEQFF.

V usage is TRBV7-3 and J usage is TRBJ2-1, with TRBD2 matching over 8 bases. The trim removed 1 base at V and 0 bases at J, leaving 17 bases unmatched. This CDR3 is 21 amino acids long. From germline, CDR1 is SGHTA and CDR2 FQGTGA. For the CDR3, the DNA is TGTGCCAGCAGCTTAATGTCCCCCAGCGGGAGTTATTTGAGCTCCTACAATGAGCAGTTCTTC. Translating it yields CASSLMSPSGSYLSSYNEQFF.

This clone was seen just once. The chain uses TRBV9 and TRBJ2-3; 10 nucleotides agree with TRBD2. V lost 1 base and J lost 3; bases outside the gene matches: 5. The V gene's germline CDR1 is SGDLS and CDR2 YYNGEE. CDR3 length: 16 residues. The DNA of the CDR3 is TGTGCCAGCAGCGTAAAGGTAGCGGGAGGTACAGATACGCAGTATTTT. The encoded protein is CASSVKVAGGTDTQYF.

This chain uses TRBV5-1 with TRBJ2-3; 14 nucleotides agree with TRBD2. This CDR3 comprises 17 residues. J lost 0 bases, V lost 3 bases, and 3 bases had no gene match. Germline V lookup: CDR1 SGHRS, CDR2 YFSETQ. The CDR3 sequence: CASSSGLAGGSTDTQYF. The CDR3 DNA reads as TGCGCCAGCAGCTCCGGACTAGCGGGAGGCAGCACAGATACGCAGTATTTT. The full variable domain, with the rest looked up from reference TRBV5-1 and TRBJ2-3, is KAGVTQTPRYLIKTRGQQVTLSCSPISGHRSVSWYQQTPGQGLQFLFEYFSETQRNKGNFPGRFSGRQFSNSRSEMNVSTLELGDSALYLCASSSGLAGGSTDTQYFGPGTRLTVL.

The genes are TRBV6-4 and TRBJ2-7; possibly TRBD2 for D (6 bases). V lost 4 bases to trimming and J lost 3 bases, with 10 bases between them. The CDR3 totals 13 residues. Germline V CDR1 and CDR2: MRHNA, SNTAGT. CDR3 in amino acids: CASSAGEGYEQYF. CDR3 DNA: TGTGCCAGCAGTGCGGGAGAGGGCTACGAGCAGTACTTC.

The chain is built from TRBV28 and TRBJ1-5, with D possibly matching TRBD1 (5 bases). The CDR3 is made up of 14 amino acids. The germline V gene has CDR1 MDHEN and CDR2 SYDVKM. Trimming removed 3 bases from V and 6 bases from J, with 12 bases in between. CDR3 sequence: CASSLSGTSQPQHF. The CDR3 DNA reads as TGTGCCAGCAGTTTGTCGGGGACTTCTCAGCCCCAGCATTTT.

This clone was seen a few times. The rearrangement uses TRBV7-9 and TRBJ1-4; D might be TRBD1 (6 bases). The V gene's germline CDR1 is SEHNR and CDR2 FQNEAQ (reference sequence). The CDR3 has 17 residues. V lost 5 bases and J 2 bases, leaving 18 bases between the germline ends. CDR3 sequence: CASSLPSQGTTNEKLFF. The DNA for the CDR3 is TGTGCCAGCAGCCTCCCCAGCCAGGGGACCACTAATGAAAAACTGTTTTTT. Based on the CDR3 plus reference TRBV7-9 and TRBJ1-4, the full variable domain is DTGVSQNPRHKITKRGQNVTFRCDPISEHNRLYWYRQTLGQGPEFLTYFQNEAQLEKSRLLSDRFSAERPKGSFSTLEIQRTEQGDSAMYLCASSLPSQGTTNEKLFFGSGTQLSVL.

A single count supports this clone. The chain is built from TRBV5-4 and TRBJ2-3, with 9 bases matching TRBD1. Per the germline V gene, CDR1 is SGHNT and CDR2 is YYREEE (reference sequence). The CDR3 consists of 15 residues. V was clipped by 5 bases and J by 5 bases; unmatched bases: 9. The CDR3 coding sequence is TGTGCCAGCAGTTTTCGACAGGGGGTCCGAGATACGCAGTATTTT. Its translation is CASSFRQGVRDTQYF. Looking up the rest from reference TRBV5-4 and TRBJ2-3 gives the full variable domain: ETGVTQSPTHLIKTRGQQVTLRCSSQSGHNTVSWYQQALGQGPQFIFQYYREEENGRGNFPPRFSGLQFPNYSSELNVNALELDDSALYLCASSFRQGVRDTQYFGPGTRLTVL.

This chain connects TRBV28 to TRBJ1-4; the match to TRBD1 covers 7 bases. With V trimmed by 5 bases and J by 8 bases, 11 bases remained unmatched. The germline CDR1 and CDR2 sequences are MDHEN and SYDVKM. This CDR3 is built from 15 residues. The CDR3, as DNA: TGTGCCAGCAGTATATTACAGGGGAGTAAGGAAAAACTGTTTTTT. Translated: CASSILQGSKEKLFF.